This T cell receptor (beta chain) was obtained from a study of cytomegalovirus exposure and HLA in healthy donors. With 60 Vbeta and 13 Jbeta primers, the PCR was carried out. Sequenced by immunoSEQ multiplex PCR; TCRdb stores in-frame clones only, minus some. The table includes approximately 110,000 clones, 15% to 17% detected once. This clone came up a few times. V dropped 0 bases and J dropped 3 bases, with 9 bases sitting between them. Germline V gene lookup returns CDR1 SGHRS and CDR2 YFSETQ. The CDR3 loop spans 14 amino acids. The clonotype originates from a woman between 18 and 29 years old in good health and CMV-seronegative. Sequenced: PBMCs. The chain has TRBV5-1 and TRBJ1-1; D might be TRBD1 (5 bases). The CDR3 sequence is CASSLAGGDTEAFF. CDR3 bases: TGCGCCAGCAGCTTGGCCGGAGGGGACACTGAAGCTTTCTTT.